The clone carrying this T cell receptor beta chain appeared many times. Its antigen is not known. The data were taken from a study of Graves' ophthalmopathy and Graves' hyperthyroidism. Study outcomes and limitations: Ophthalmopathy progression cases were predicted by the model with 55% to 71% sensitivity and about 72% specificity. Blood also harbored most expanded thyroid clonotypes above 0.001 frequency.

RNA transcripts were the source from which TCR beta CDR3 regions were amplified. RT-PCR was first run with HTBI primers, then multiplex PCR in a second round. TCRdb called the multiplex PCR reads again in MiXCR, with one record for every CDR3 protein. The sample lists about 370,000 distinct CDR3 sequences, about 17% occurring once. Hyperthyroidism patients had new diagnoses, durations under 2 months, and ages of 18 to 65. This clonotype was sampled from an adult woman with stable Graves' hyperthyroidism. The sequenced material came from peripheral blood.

CDR3 amino acids: CSARDNSPLHF. The CDR3 bases are TGCAGTGCTAGGGATAATTCACCCCTCCACTTT. The V and J genes are TRBV20-1 and TRBJ1-6; no firm D call. CDR1 and CDR2 (germline): DFQATT, SNEGSKA (reference sequence). The length of the CDR3 is 11 residues. V was shortened by 3 bases and J by 5 bases, with 2 bases between the two germline ends.